This T cell receptor beta chain was retrieved from a study of blood T cell repertoires in COVID-19. Study overall: PBMCs, B-cell-depleted T cells, or T cells were the source of the cDNA or gDNA that made up the material.

In terms of age and location, participants ranged from about 18 to 89 years and lived in roughly 22 US areas. Between the trimmed V and J ends, which lost 8 bases and 0 bases, there was a span of 11 bases. The CDR3 has 15 residues. Germline V CDR1 and CDR2: MDHEN, SYDVKM. Study processing details: Estimation of nucleated cell counts relied on the amplification of reference gene primers. Sequencing was performed with immunoSEQ multiplex PCR; in TCRdb, only in-frame clones are kept and a portion is missing. V, J and clone size were drawn from that table, and D and trimming were deduced from the DNA. The table has 200,000 to 250,000 clones, 65% to 85% seen once. The table lists this clone with a count of one.

The sample was PBMCs or T cells enriched from blood (not recorded which). The rearrangement links TRBV28 to TRBJ2-6; D is perhaps TRBD2 (6 bases). This TCR was recovered from a woman aged 40 to 50 with acute COVID-19. CDR3 residues: CASLLGGSGANVLTF. DNA for the CDR3: TGTGCCAGCCTTTTGGGAGGCTCTGGGGCCAACGTCCTGACTTTC.